Below are 16 T cell receptor beta chains sequenced from a single sample in a study of T cell changes during pregnancy in multiple sclerosis. Repertoires were generated with immunoSEQ multiplex PCR, while TCRdb's copy carries only in-frame clones and drops some. The data hold approximately 40,000 clones, with about 90% observed a single time. Sample: CD4+ T cells from peripheral blood mononuclear cells, taken in the third trimester of pregnancy. The receptors originated from a female donor with multiple sclerosis, enrolled in a pregnancy study.

This clone was detected only once. The V call is TRBV9, the J call TRBJ2-5, with 16 bases matching TRBD2. Trimming at V came to 4 bases and at J to 1 base, leaving 4 bases not matched to a gene. CDR3 length equals 17 residues. The germline V gene has CDR1 SGDLS and CDR2 YYNGEE. The CDR3 sequence: CASSLGTSGRVQETQYF. The CDR3 DNA follows: TGTGCCAGCAGCCTAGGGACTAGCGGGAGGGTCCAAGAGACCCAGTACTTC.

The genes are TRBV4-3 and TRBJ1-6; no clear D. This CDR3 has 15 amino acids. The V gene's germline CDR1 is LGHNA and CDR2 YSLEER. V was cut by 0 bases and J by 6 bases, with 9 bases left in between. For the CDR3, the DNA is TGCGCCAGCAGCCAAGAGAGCAACCGTAATTCACCCCTCCACTTT. It is translated as CASSQESNRNSPLHF.

This clone appeared once. V is TRBV2 and J is TRBJ1-1, with a tentative D call TRBD1 (6 bases). The CDR3 has 14 amino acids. Germline CDR1 SNHLY, CDR2 FYNNEI. V was pared by 6 bases and J by 5 bases, with 16 bases between. The CDR3 sequence: CASSPFSQGTEAFF. CDR3 DNA: TGTGCCAGCAGCCCTTTCTCTCAGGGGACTGAAGCTTTCTTT.

The J gene is TRBJ2-7, the V gene TRBV28, with D possibly TRBD2 on 6 matching bases. The CDR3 totals 15 residues. The germline V gene has CDR1 MDHEN and CDR2 SYDVKM. V was clipped by 1 base and J by 0 bases, with 10 bases between them. The chain's CDR3 is CASSLFSGSSYEQYF. DNA of the CDR3: TGTGCCAGCAGTTTATTTTCCGGGAGCTCCTACGAGCAGTACTTC. The full variable domain, with the rest looked up from reference TRBV28 and TRBJ2-7, is DVKVTQSSRYLVKRTGEKVFLECVQDMDHENMFWYRQDPGLGLRLIYFSYDVKMKEKGDIPEGYSVSREKKERFSLILESASTNQTSMYLCASSLFSGSSYEQYFGPGTRLTVT.

J is TRBJ2-7 and V is TRBV30; TRBD2 matches at 11 bases. This CDR3 is 12 amino acids long. V gave up 4 bases and J gave up 6 bases; unmatched junction bases: 2. The germline gives CDR1 GTSNPN, CDR2 SVGIG (reference sequence). Written as DNA, the CDR3 is TGTGCCTGGACTAGCGGGAGGAGCGAGCAGTACTTC. This translates into CAWTSGRSEQYF.

The V gene is TRBV18, the J gene TRBJ1-1, with D possibly being TRBD1 (5 bases). Looked up from germline, CDR1 is KGHSH and CDR2 is LQKENI. Trimming cost V 3 bases and J 0 bases, with 8 bases left between them. The CDR3 has 14 amino acids. The CDR3 loop reads CASSPPGLNTEAFF. The CDR3 coding sequence is TGTGCCAGCTCACCGCCAGGGCTGAACACTGAAGCTTTCTTT.

The chain has TRBV11-2 and TRBJ2-7; 9 nucleotides agree with TRBD2. Trimming at V came to 2 bases and at J to 3 bases, leaving 2 bases not matched to a gene. Germline CDR1 is SGHAT and CDR2 is FQNNGV. This CDR3 has 14 residues. The CDR3 protein is CASSLSSGIYEQYF. DNA of the CDR3: TGTGCCAGCAGCTTATCTAGCGGGATCTACGAGCAGTACTTC.

The chain links TRBV4-1 to TRBJ2-1, with TRBD2 matching 11 bases. The J segment lost 8 bases and the V segment lost 3 bases, leaving 9 bases of the junction unmatched. CDR1 and CDR2 from the germline V gene are MGHRA and YSYEKL. The CDR3 contains 16 residues. The CDR3 loop reads CASSHITLAGGHEQFF. CDR3 nucleotides: TGCGCCAGCAGCCATATAACTCTAGCGGGAGGCCATGAGCAGTTCTTC.

The chain employs TRBV9 and TRBJ2-1, with D uncertain. The CDR3 extends over 12 amino acids. From germline, CDR1 is SGDLS and CDR2 YYNGEE. V lost 3 bases to trimming and J lost 4 bases, with 5 bases between them. The CDR3 region has the DNA TGTGCCAGCAGCGGCAGGTACAATGAGCAGTTCTTC. Protein product: CASSGRYNEQFF.

Notes on this clone: The DNA is left out, because the CDR3 cannot be placed on it with certainty; the CDR3 is given as TCRdb lists it. The chain recombines TRBV27 with TRBJ2-1; TRBD1 is the table's D call and was not checked against the DNA. From germline, CDR1 is MNHEY and CDR2 SMNVEV (reference sequence). The CDR3 is 13 residues long, ends included. CDR3 in amino acids: CASSLFGQGTEFF.

The CDR3 loop is CASSQQGSSTDTQYF. CDR3 DNA sequence: TGTGCCAGCTCACAACAGGGGTCTAGCACAGATACGCAGTATTTT. The chain joins TRBV18 to TRBJ2-3; TRBD1 agrees at 7 bases. CDR1 is KGHSH, CDR2 LQKENI, per germline. The CDR3 spans 15 residues. Trimming took 4 bases from V and 0 from J; bases not matched to a gene: 4.

The chain links TRBV12-5 to TRBJ2-5; 8 bases match TRBD1. Unmatched junction bases numbered 11, after V lost 2 bases and J lost 0 bases. The CDR3 has 18 amino acids. Germline loops: CDR1 LGHNT, CDR2 FRNRAP. Written as DNA, the CDR3 is TGTGCTAGTGGTTTGACCCAACCGGGACAGGCGTACCAAGAGACCCAGTACTTC. Translated, it gives CASGLTQPGQAYQETQYF.

This clone has more than one count but fewer than ten. V gene TRBV5-1 combines with J gene TRBJ1-1, with a tentative D call TRBD1 (6 bases). Trimming took 4 bases from V and 4 from J, leaving 14 bases between them. The CDR3 runs 14 residues. The germline CDR1 and CDR2 sequences are SGHRS and YFSETQ. This CDR3 reads CASSPLGGGTEAFF. The CDR3 DNA reads TGCGCCAGCAGCCCCCTGGGAGGGGGCACTGAAGCTTTCTTT.

This clone showed up just once. This rearrangement joins TRBV25-1 to TRBJ2-7; possible D gene TRBD2, 6 bases. V was trimmed by 2 bases and J by 3 bases, leaving 17 bases between them. This CDR3 comprises 16 residues. Germline loops: CDR1 MGHDK, CDR2 SYGVNS. This CDR3 is CASSEAPGTSVYEQYF. The CDR3 region has the DNA TGTGCCAGCAGTGAAGCCCCCGGGACTTCCGTCTACGAGCAGTACTTC.

CDR3 protein: CAIRDSSYNEQFF. CDR3 sequence (DNA): TGTGCCATCAGGGACAGCTCCTACAATGAGCAGTTCTTC. This chain uses TRBV10-3 with TRBJ2-1, with a weak D call TRBD1 (6 bases). Germline values: CDR1 ENHRY, CDR2 SYGVKD. The CDR3 length is 13 residues. V was pared by 6 bases and J by 0 bases, with 6 bases between.

Only a few counts were recorded for this clone. This chain joins TRBV6-1 and TRBJ1-2; 8 nucleotides line up with TRBD1. The CDR3 is 16 amino acids. J lost 6 bases, V lost 4 bases, and 13 bases had no gene match. In germline, CDR1 is MNHNS, CDR2 SASEGT. The CDR3: CASSALTGVGPDGYTF. In DNA form, the CDR3 reads TGTGCCAGCAGTGCTTTGACAGGGGTTGGCCCTGATGGCTACACCTTC.